This T cell receptor beta chain originates from a study of blood T cell repertoires in COVID-19. Looking at the study overall: Specimens from acute and convalescent COVID-19 originated in the United States, Italy and Spain. The analysed material was cDNA or gDNA that came from T cells, B-cell-depleted T cells, or PBMCs.

The germline gives CDR1 MNHEY, CDR2 SVGAGI. The CDR3 sequence is 12 residues long. V was shortened by 4 bases and J by 5 bases, with 8 bases between the two germline ends. Only in-frame clones appear in the TCRdb table, and some are missing; sequencing was by immunoSEQ multiplex PCR. The sample has approximately 60,000 clones, around 87% seen once. Input material: peripheral blood. J is TRBJ1-2 and V is TRBV6-5, with D perhaps matching TRBD1 (5 bases). The receptor was derived from a man aged 60 to 75 with active or convalescent COVID-19. Here the CDR3 DNA reads TGTGCCAGCAGTTCTGGGGCTTATGGCTACACCTTC. Residues: CASSSGAYGYTF.